Sequencing of this T cell receptor beta chain was carried out in a study of blood T cell repertoires in COVID-19 (dated by TCRdb to between 2020 and 2021). General notes on the study: Collaborator samples came from the United States, Italy and Spain and covered acute and convalescent phases of COVID-19. The material from the prospective study consisted of cDNA or gDNA derived from T cells, B-cell-depleted T cells, or PBMCs. Deeply sampled blood TCRbeta repertoires from subjects exposed to, actively infected with, or recovered from COVID-19 were included in the dataset. The repertoires were released in a freely available public database intended as a resource for research on the immune response to SARS-CoV-2. The samples were drawn from the first 160 participants of the ongoing ImmuneRACE study and from 1,254 subjects provided by 6 global collaborators. The sample metadata nearly always contained a de-identified subject ID, COVID-19 status, age in years and sex. Where available, HLA class I and class II types were taken from metadata supplied by the sample provider and were not determined by assay-based typing. Findings and caveats that apply to the study as a whole: How much clinical and demographic metadata was included differed by source and by participant, and the metadata was provided uncurated.

Another Seattle source contributed samples from volunteer blood donors who had recovered from COVID-19. Each collaborating institution followed its own protocols to collect whole blood in K2EDTA tubes. For TCRbeta analysis, collaborators shipped samples as frozen whole blood, isolated PBMCs, or DNA extracted from either of those sample types. V trim: 3 bases; J trim: 2 bases; unmatched bases: 3. CDR1 and CDR2, looked up from the germline V gene, are SGDLS and YYNGEE. The CDR3, from cysteine to phenylalanine, totals 15 residues. CDR3 DNA only is kept here, 45 bases in frame from base 1. In regard to this clone: Its antigen is not yet known. Base-call qualities are not available, and no considerably larger clone is one nucleotide away.

TCRbeta CDR3 regions were amplified from genomic DNA using the immunoSEQ Assay, a bias-controlled multiplex PCR. The study's processing was this. Nucleated cell counts per sample were estimated from amplification of reference gene primers within the assay. To quantify the absolute abundance of each unique TCRbeta CDR3 rearrangement, sequence reads were collapsed and filtered. For each sample, productive Simpson clonality was calculated as the square root of Simpson's diversity index across productive rearrangements. The table was pulled from immuneACCESS by TCRdb, which kept in-frame rearrangements only. Such tables lose some clones; where checked, under half of the loss comes from unresolved V genes, and the rest has no known cause. The V and J calls and the clone size are those of that table, but D and trimming were determined from the DNA. This sample is represented by some 180,000 clones; roughly 91% of them were singletons. The ten largest clones take up approximately 2.1% of the sample.

The sequence was collected from a man aged 50-59 years who had recovered from COVID-19. The chain uses TRBV9 and TRBJ2-3; 10 bases in the junction line up with TRBD2. The sample taken for sequencing was peripheral blood. The nucleotide sequence is given as TGTGCCAGCAGCGCGACTAGCGGGTACACAGATACGCAGTATTTT. Its translation reads: CASSATSGYTDTQYF.